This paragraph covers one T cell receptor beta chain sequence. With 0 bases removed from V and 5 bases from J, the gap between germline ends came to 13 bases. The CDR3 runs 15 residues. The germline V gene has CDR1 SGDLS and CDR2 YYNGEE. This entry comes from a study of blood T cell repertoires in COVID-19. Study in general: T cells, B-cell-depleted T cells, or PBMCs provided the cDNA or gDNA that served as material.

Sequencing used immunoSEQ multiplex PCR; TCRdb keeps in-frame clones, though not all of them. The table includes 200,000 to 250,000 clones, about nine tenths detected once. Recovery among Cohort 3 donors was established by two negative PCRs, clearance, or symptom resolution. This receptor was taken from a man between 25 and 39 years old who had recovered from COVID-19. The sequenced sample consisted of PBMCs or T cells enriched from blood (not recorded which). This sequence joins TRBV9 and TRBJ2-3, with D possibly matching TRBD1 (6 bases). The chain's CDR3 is CASSVAGRGIDTQYF. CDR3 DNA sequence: TGTGCCAGCAGCGTAGCGGGAAGGGGGATAGATACGCAGTATTTT.